One T cell receptor (beta chain) is described in this entry. The target of this receptor is not known. There are no base qualities to consult, and no much larger clone falls within one base. This specimen belongs to a study of spatial heterogeneity in lung cancer (dated by TCRdb to the late 2010s). Regarding the research as a whole: The donors were 72 patients from the lung TRACERx cohort who had early-stage, untreated non-small cell lung cancer. Follow-up PBMC samples were sequenced whenever the samples were available, and the median time to follow-up was 2 to 3 years after resection. Beta-chain transcripts were consistently detected in greater numbers than alpha-chain transcripts, which likely reflects a higher abundance of beta-chain transcripts. In the raw uncorrected reads, each unique combination of TCR and UMI appeared on average more than ten times. The study quantitatively compared TCR alpha and beta repertoires across multiple tumor regions, matched nontumor lung and blood in non-small cell lung cancer. The study linked features of the TCR repertoire to counts of nonsynonymous mutations, which were determined by whole-exome sequencing of tumor tissue. At surgery, both alpha and beta chains were TCR-sequenced in around 240 tumor regions, fewer than 85 matched nontumor lung samples and just over 55 PBMC samples. Results and caveats for the whole study, not just this receptor: Confirming at a functional level the hypothesis that regional TCRs recognize regional mutations was considered to require additional single-cell paired TCR alpha and beta sequencing. Only about 15 patients were included in comparisons of baseline and follow-up blood repertoires. Ubiquitous expanded tumor TCRs were detected in blood more often at tumor resection than at routine follow-up.

V is shortened by 0 bases, J by 0 bases, and the region joining them spans 10 bases. The germline V gene sets CDR1 to SGHRS and CDR2 to YFSETQ. The CDR3 numbers 16 residues from cysteine through phenylalanine. The sequence is cut down to CDR3 DNA, 48 bases in frame from base 1. Libraries were constructed by 5' RACE. The sequencer listed for this sample is NextSeq 500. The TCR library protocol attached a unique molecular identifier to each TCR cDNA molecule to allow correction of PCR and sequencing errors. The study's own analysis went as follows. TCR identification, UMI-based error correction and CDR3 extraction were performed with Decombinator tools. TCRs above a frequency of 2 per 1,000, corresponding to the top 1% of the tumor frequency distribution, were defined as expanded. Renyi diversity was calculated using the R vegan package after each repertoire was subsampled 100 times to 5,000 TCRs. CDR3 similarity networks were constructed using string-kernel similarity of amino acid triplets, with links drawn between CDR3s whose pairwise similarity was above 0.82. Clones were called with MiXCR by TCRdb after fastp trimmed the public reads at Q25, and only in-frame beta chains were retained. Identical CDR3 proteins give one entry, which carries the most common genes and DNA. These V and J calls originate from TCRdb's pipeline instead of the authors' own analysis. The sample includes tens of thousands of distinct CDR3 sequences, with around 8.9% observed a single time. The top ten hold 1.5% to 2% of the sample.

According to the study, the label for this sample's time point signals: blood at routine non-recurrence follow-up after resection. Whole RNA extracted from tumor and nontumor lung tissue, or from cryopreserved PBMC samples, was used for TCR sequencing without cell sorting. Only patients for whom sufficient RNA was available from at least two tumor regions were selected for TCR sequencing. The receptor chain draws on TRBV5-1 and TRBJ2-1, with the D segment identity uncertain. This sequence originates from a female donor with early-stage non-small cell lung cancer. This sample comprised PBMCs, obtained at follow-up. The CDR3 corresponds to CASSLAGSASYNEQFF. In nucleotide form, the sequence is TGCGCCAGCAGCTTGGCAGGCAGCGCCTCCTACAATGAGCAGTTCTTC.